The 20 T cell receptor beta chains below were found in one sample sequenced in a study of OX40 agonist ivuxolimab in advanced cancers. Profiled with immunoSEQ multiplex PCR; TCRdb holds only in-frame clones, not every one. The table lists almost 90,000 clones, roughly 93% of them singletons. The sample in question was CD4+ or CD8+ T cells sorted from blood, obtained in a trial of the OX40 agonist ivuxolimab. The receptors come from an adult with an advanced solid tumor such as melanoma, head and neck, liver or kidney cancer.

This chain joins TRBV6-5 and TRBJ1-1; 7 nucleotides agree with TRBD1. There are 15 residues in the CDR3. Germline loops: CDR1 MNHEY, CDR2 SVGAGI. The trim removed 0 bases at V and 4 bases at J, leaving 5 bases unmatched. CDR3 DNA: TGTGCCAGCAGTTACTCTTACAGGGGTAGCACTGAAGCTTTCTTT. Its translation is CASSYSYRGSTEAFF.

The V call is TRBV5-5, the J call TRBJ1-3; D possibly corresponds to TRBD1 (5 bases). The CDR3 is made up of 15 amino acids. V was pared by 2 bases and J by 3 bases, with 12 bases between. Germline-derived CDR1 and CDR2 are SGHKS and YYEKEE (reference sequence). The CDR3 here is CASSFLGLYGNTIYF. Written as DNA, the CDR3 is TGTGCCAGCAGCTTCTTGGGACTGTATGGAAACACCATATATTTT.

This rearrangement joins TRBV19 to TRBJ2-6, with 8 bases identical to TRBD1. CDR3 length equals 17 residues. Germline CDR1 is LNHDA and CDR2 is SQIVND (reference sequence). V lost 7 bases and J lost 0; bases outside the gene matches: 8. The CDR3 protein is CASTPGTGVSGANVLTF. The CDR3 DNA reads as TGTGCCAGTACCCCCGGGACAGGAGTCTCTGGGGCCAACGTCCTGACTTTC.

The gene calls are TRBV7-3 and TRBJ1-5; possible D gene TRBD1, 5 bases. This CDR3 spans 15 amino acids. Trimming took off 0 bases at V and 8 bases at J, with 14 bases between the two ends. Germline V gene lookup returns CDR1 SGHTA and CDR2 FQGTGA. CDR3 region: CASSLTLDSLEPQHF. The CDR3 DNA follows: TGTGCCAGCAGCTTAACCTTAGACAGCCTGGAGCCCCAGCATTTT.

J is TRBJ1-3 and V is TRBV5-1; 8 bases are shared with TRBD1. The CDR3 extends over 15 amino acids. CDR1 is SGHRS, CDR2 YFSETQ, per germline. V lost 2 bases, J lost 2 bases, and 3 bases stayed unmatched. The CDR3: CASSFAGGAGNTIYF. CDR3 nucleotides: TGCGCCAGCAGCTTCGCAGGGGGCGCTGGAAACACCATATATTTT.

The chain has TRBV2 and TRBJ2-7; D ambiguous. Between the trimmed V and J ends, which lost 5 bases and 4 bases, there was a span of 6 bases. Germline V gene lookup returns CDR1 SNHLY and CDR2 FYNNEI. The CDR3 runs to 11 residues. CDR3 protein: CASSPQYEQYF. The CDR3 DNA reads as TGTGCCAGCAGTCCACAATACGAGCAGTACTTC.

The chain joins TRBV7-2 to TRBJ1-2; maybe TRBD1 (5 bases). V lost 5 bases to trimming and J lost 3 bases, with 10 bases between them. In germline, CDR1 is SGHTA, CDR2 FQGNSA. The CDR3 is 13 residues long. CDR3 DNA sequence: TGTGCCAGCAGCATCGACAGCTACTATGGCTACACCTTC. It encodes CASSIDSYYGYTF.

V and J are TRBV19 and TRBJ1-6, with D perhaps matching TRBD1 (6 bases). With 5 bases removed from V and 12 bases from J, the gap between germline ends came to 20 bases. The CDR3 spans 15 residues. CDR1 and CDR2 (germline): LNHDA, SQIVND (reference sequence). The CDR3 DNA reads TGTGCCAGTAGTCCGAAGGGGGTGCCGCAGGTACCCCTCCACTTT. This encodes CASSPKGVPQVPLHF.

The rearrangement links TRBV10-3 to TRBJ1-1; 9 bases fit TRBD1. The germline V gene encodes CDR1 ENHRY and CDR2 SYGVKD. The CDR3 is 13 residues long. Unmatched junction bases numbered 7, after V lost 3 bases and J lost 11 bases. Written as DNA, the CDR3 is TGTGCCATCAGTGAACAGGGGGCCGGGGAGGCTTTCTTT. Translating it yields CAISEQGAGEAFF.

To note about this clone: Other DNA sequences of this sample code for an identical CDR3. For the CDR3, the DNA is TGTGCCAGCATTCCGACAGGTACCTATGGCTACACCTTC. The encoded protein is CASIPTGTYGYTF. The V gene is TRBV6-1, the J gene TRBJ1-2; tentative D call: TRBD1 (6 bases). V was shortened by 7 bases and J by 4 bases, with 13 bases between the two germline ends. The CDR3 sequence is 13 residues long. The germline V gene encodes CDR1 MNHNS and CDR2 SASEGT.

The chain combines TRBV25-1 with TRBJ1-4; no clear D. The CDR3 has 12 amino acids. V was pared by 2 bases and J by 7 bases, with 5 bases between. Germline CDR1 MGHDK, CDR2 SYGVNS. The CDR3 region is CASSELREKLFF. DNA for the CDR3: TGTGCCAGCAGTGAACTGCGTGAAAAACTGTTTTTT.

The count of this clone is one. The rearrangement joins TRBV6-1 to TRBJ2-3; 7 nucleotides align to TRBD1. The CDR3 runs 15 residues. Losses at the gene ends were 0 bases for V and 4 bases for J; bases not matched to a gene: 4. Germline loops: CDR1 MNHNS, CDR2 SASEGT. The CDR3 DNA sequence: TGTGCCAGCAGTGAAGCGGGACAGAGATCAGATACGCAGTATTTT. Translation: CASSEAGQRSDTQYF.

This clone was recorded only once. This chain joins TRBV9 and TRBJ2-5; D is unclear. The J call may be in error: the DNA end matches TRBJ2-7 better. Germline values: CDR1 SGDLS, CDR2 YYNGEE. The CDR3 extends over 13 amino acids. CDR3 in DNA: TGTGCCAGCAGCGCGCCAGGACGCAACGAGCAGTACTTC. Encoded protein: CASSAPGRNEQYF.

V and J are TRBV5-8 and TRBJ2-3; D is unresolved. CDR1 and CDR2 (germline): SGHTS, YDEGEE. The CDR3 runs to 11 residues. Trimming removed 2 bases at V and 6 bases at J, with 4 bases between. CDR3 nucleotides: TGTGCCAGCAGCTTATGGGATACGCAGTATTTT. Translating it yields CASSLWDTQYF.

This chain connects TRBV6-1 to TRBJ1-3; no reliable D call. Germline CDR1 is MNHNS and CDR2 is SASEGT. Trimming removed 2 bases from V and 2 bases from J, with 13 bases in between. This CDR3 region has 16 residues. As DNA, the CDR3 is TGTGCCAGCAGTGAAAGTTACGGGATGGCTGGAAACACCATATATTTT. Residues: CASSESYGMAGNTIYF.

CDR3 in amino acids: CSVQTQWGETQYF. CDR3 nucleotide sequence: TGCAGCGTTCAGACCCAATGGGGGGAGACCCAGTACTTC. The genes are TRBV29-1 and TRBJ2-5; D is possibly TRBD1 or TRBD2 (5 bases each). The germline gives CDR1 SQVTM, CDR2 ANQGSEA. The CDR3 is 13 residues long. V gave up 5 bases and J gave up 5 bases, with 15 bases separating them.

The V gene is TRBV19, the J gene TRBJ2-7, with D possibly matching TRBD1 (6 bases). The CDR3 is 14 residues long. Germline V lookup: CDR1 LNHDA, CDR2 SQIVND (reference sequence). Trimming shortened V by 5 bases and J by 2 bases, and 13 bases separated the two germline ends. CDR3 in amino acids: CASSPLQGTYEQYF. The CDR3 nucleotides are TGTGCCAGTAGTCCACTACAGGGTACCTACGAGCAGTACTTC.

V is TRBV29-1 and J is TRBJ1-5; no clear D. This CDR3 has 14 amino acids. Germline CDR1 and CDR2: SQVTM and ANQGSEA. Trimming removed 7 bases from V and 9 bases from J, with 22 bases in between. CDR3 DNA: TGCAGCGCCATACTAGGACCCGAGACCCTGCCCCAGCATTTT. Protein: CSAILGPETLPQHF.

The chain couples TRBV7-9 to TRBJ2-7; D is undetermined. V was pared by 5 bases and J by 3 bases, with 11 bases between. The CDR3 length is 13 residues. Per germline, CDR1 SEHNR and CDR2 FQNEAQ (reference sequence). The DNA for the CDR3 is TGTGCCAGCAGCATATACACGGACTACGAGCAGTACTTC. Amino acid sequence: CASSIYTDYEQYF.

The chain couples TRBV28 to TRBJ2-7; 10 bases align to TRBD2. J lost 1 base, V lost 6 bases, and 9 bases had no gene match. Germline V gene lookup returns CDR1 MDHEN and CDR2 SYDVKM. This CDR3 is 16 amino acids long. The DNA of the CDR3 is TGTGCCAGCAGGCTAGCGGGAGTGGGAGAGTCCTACGAGCAGTACTTC. Translation: CASRLAGVGESYEQYF.